These T cell receptor beta chains were read from a single sample in a study of cytomegalovirus exposure and HLA in healthy donors. Repertoires were generated with immunoSEQ multiplex PCR, while TCRdb's copy carries only in-frame clones and drops some. Among approximately 170,000 clones, 80% were seen once, and the ten largest hold around 4.3%. Source material: PBMCs. The source of these receptors is a woman in her fifties or sixties in good health and CMV-seropositive. The CDR3 runs from the conserved cysteine through the conserved F or W. A D gene is named only where the DNA matches it firmly. A clone size is listed for some rows: how often the clone was seen (once, few, many), or a class if it is expanded.

.	TRBV27	.	TRBJ2-6	CASSTQGRKSGANVLTF	TGTGCCAGCAGTACCCAGGGGAGAAAATCTGGGGCCAACGTCCTGACTTTC
few	TRBV5-6	TRBD2	TRBJ2-1	CASSSGLAGHNEQFF	TGTGCCAGCAGCTCCGGACTAGCGGGTCACAATGAGCAGTTCTTC
.	TRBV13	.	TRBJ1-1	CASSFIPRGTGLFAEAFF	TGTGCCAGCAGCTTCATCCCTCGTGGCACAGGGTTGTTCGCTGAAGCTTTCTTT
.	TRBV7-6	.	TRBJ2-7	CASSLALADSYEQYF	TGTGCCAGCAGCTTAGCGCTGGCGGACTCCTACGAGCAGTACTTC
.	TRBV5-1	.	TRBJ2-5	CASSLGQIPETQYF	TGCGCCAGCAGCTTAGGACAGATTCCAGAGACCCAGTACTTC
.	TRBV7-2	TRBD1	TRBJ1-5	CASSLHRGPPNQPQHF	TGTGCCAGCAGCCTGCACAGGGGGCCCCCAAATCAGCCCCAGCATTTT
.	TRBV25-1	TRBD1	TRBJ2-3	CASSEGQVTDTQYF	TGTGCCAGCAGTGAAGGACAGGTCACAGATACGCAGTATTTT
.	TRBV28	.	TRBJ1-3	CASSPLLRDSGNTIYF	TGTGCCAGCAGTCCACTCTTGAGGGACTCTGGAAACACCATATATTTT
.	TRBV5-1	TRBD1	TRBJ2-3	CASSPVRDRLTDTQYF	TGCGCCAGCAGCCCAGTCCGGGACAGGCTCACAGATACGCAGTATTTT
.	TRBV29-1	TRBD1	TRBJ2-7	CSVEIGTGAYEQYF	TGCAGCGTTGAAATCGGGACAGGGGCCTACGAGCAGTACTTC
.	TRBV6-1	.	TRBJ2-7	CASSDAGPPSWQYF	TGTGCCAGCAGTGACGCGGGGCCGCCTAGCTGGCAGTACTTC
.	TRBV7-9	TRBD1	TRBJ2-1	CASSTDYGTVNEQFF	TGTGCCAGCAGCACCGACTATGGGACAGTTAATGAGCAGTTCTTC
.	TRBV6-5	.	TRBJ2-7	CASRPLASYEQYF	TGTGCCAGCAGGCCGCTGGCCTCCTACGAGCAGTACTTC
once	TRBV4-3	.	TRBJ1-2	CASSQDRFVGYSNYGYTF	TGCGCCAGCAGCCAAGATCGGTTCGTCGGTTACTCTAACTATGGCTACACCTTC
few	TRBV7-2	.	TRBJ1-1	CASSSDRNTEAFF	TGTGCCAGCAGCTCAGACAGGAACACTGAAGCTTTCTTT
.	TRBV5-4	.	TRBJ1-2	CASSPGRDYGYTF	TGTGCCAGCAGCCCAGGGCGAGACTATGGCTACACCTTC
.	TRBV19	.	TRBJ1-1	CASSWSGNTEAFF	TGTGCCAGTAGTTGGTCAGGGAACACTGAAGCTTTCTTT
.	TRBV18	.	TRBJ2-7	CASSPGAGAREQYF	TGTGCCAGCTCACCGGGGGCCGGGGCAAGGGAGCAGTACTTC
.	TRBV15	.	TRBJ1-1	CATSRDPGSTEAFF	TGTGCCACCAGCAGAGATCCAGGGTCCACTGAAGCTTTCTTT
.	TRBV19	.	TRBJ1-1	CASSIEIGGTAFF	TGTGCCAGTAGTATAGAAATTGGAGGAACGGCTTTCTTT